Presented here are 10 T cell receptor beta chains from one specimen sequenced in a study of prognosis after radiotherapy for stage I lung cancer. Two-round multiplex PCR, the amplification method, yielded TCR beta CDR3 from genomic DNA. Initially, in first-round PCR, primers specific to each TRBV and TRBJ gene were used. TCRdb fed the multiplex PCR reads into MiXCR, producing one record per CDR3 protein. The data hold about 26,000 distinct CDR3 sequences, with about 30% observed a single time. This material consisted of PBMCs, taken before or after stereotactic body radiation therapy (not recorded which). These receptor sequences come from a donor over 45 with non-small cell lung cancer.

On this clonotype itself: The junction departs from germline at one end; a sequencing error may be responsible. V is TRBV11-2 and J is TRBJ1-4, with no clear D. Germline V lookup: CDR1 SGHAT, CDR2 FQNNGV. The CDR3 has 11 amino acids. The CDR3 sequence is CASSSVFLRIF. In nucleotides, the CDR3 is TGTGCCAGCAGCTCGGTGTTTTTACGGATTTTT.

Only a few counts were recorded for this clonotype. This chain connects TRBV10-2 to TRBJ2-5, with D uncertain. This CDR3 region has 11 residues. Trimming pared 3 bases from V and 4 bases from J, leaving 3 bases between. Looked up from germline, CDR1 is WSHSY and CDR2 is SAAADI. The CDR3 spells CASSDLETQYF. The CDR3 coding sequence is TGCGCCAGCAGTGACTTAGAGACCCAGTACTTC.

This clonotype was recorded many times. This sequence joins TRBV6-2 or TRBV6-3 and TRBJ1-4; D is unclear. In germline, CDR1 is MNHEY, CDR2 SVGEGT. This CDR3 has 13 residues. V lost 5 bases to trimming and J lost 4 bases, with 8 bases between them. CDR3 nucleotide sequence: TGTGCCAGCAGTCTCCTCCGTAATGAAAAACTGTTTTTT. It is translated as CASSLLRNEKLFF.

This clonotype has a count of ten or more. The gene calls are TRBV6-5 and TRBJ1-1, with D uncertain. This CDR3 has 14 residues. V dropped 0 bases and J dropped 11 bases, with 16 bases sitting between them. CDR1 is MNHEY, CDR2 SVGAGI, per germline. CDR3 sequence reads: CASSYSNAWVEAFF. The CDR3 region has the DNA TGTGCCAGCAGTTACTCGAATGCTTGGGTGGAGGCTTTCTTT.

V and J are TRBV7-3 and TRBJ2-2, with 11 bases aligning to TRBD2. CDR1 SGHTA and CDR2 FQGTGA come from the germline V gene. The J segment lost 10 bases and the V segment lost 3 bases, leaving 13 bases of the junction unmatched. CDR3 length equals 17 residues. In nucleotides, the CDR3 is TGTGCCAGCAGCTTCGTAGCGGGAGGGCGCGGGACCCTGGAGCTGTTTTTT. The encoded protein is CASSFVAGGRGTLELFF.

The chain joins TRBV2 to TRBJ2-3; TRBD1 matches at 10 bases. V lost 6 bases, J lost 4 bases, and 4 bases stayed unmatched. This CDR3 contains 14 residues. CDR1 is SNHLY and CDR2 is FYNNEI in the germline V gene. The CDR3 loop is CASRDRGDADTQYF. The CDR3 DNA reads TGTGCCAGCAGGGACAGGGGGGATGCAGATACGCAGTATTTT.

Many counts were recorded for this clonotype. The gene calls are TRBV19 and TRBJ2-1; TRBD2 aligns across 10 bases. The V segment lost 5 bases and the J segment 10 bases; nucleotides outside the gene matches: 11. The CDR3 consists of 15 residues. Germline V gene lookup returns CDR1 LNHDA and CDR2 SQIVND (reference sequence). As DNA, the CDR3 is TGTGCCAGTAGTCCTAAAAGCGGGGGGGCCGAAGAGCAGTTCTTC. This gives the protein CASSPKSGGAEEQFF. The full variable domain, in which reference TRBV19 and TRBJ2-1 provide the parts outside the CDR3, is DGGITQSPKYLFRKEGQNVTLSCEQNLNHDAMYWYRQDPGQGLRLIYYSQIVNDFQKGDIAEGYSVSREKKESFPLTVTSAQKNPTAFYLCASSPKSGGAEEQFFGPGTRLTVL.

This clonotype was seen only a few times. An end of the junction does not agree with germline; a read error may underlie this. The chain carries TRBV7-2 and TRBJ2-5; maybe TRBD1 (5 bases). The CDR3 spans 15 residues. Germline loops: CDR1 SGHTA, CDR2 FQGNSA. The CDR3 sequence is CASSWAEGVQETQYF. CDR3 sequence (DNA): TGTGCCAGTAGCTGGGCTGAAGGGGTCCAAGAGACCCAGTACTTC.

The chain combines TRBV24-1 with TRBJ2-7; tentative D call: TRBD1 (5 bases). V lost 2 bases to trimming and J lost 4 bases, with 14 bases between them. This CDR3 region has 15 residues. The germline V gene has CDR1 KGHDR and CDR2 SFDVKD. The CDR3 bases are TGTGCCACCAGTGATTCTAGGGGTGTGGGGTACGAGCAGTACTTC. Encoded protein: CATSDSRGVGYEQYF.

Many counts were recorded for this clonotype. The chain recombines TRBV28 with TRBJ2-7; perhaps TRBD1 as D (7 bases). Germline V CDR1 and CDR2: MDHEN, SYDVKM. This CDR3 region has 13 residues. Trimming took off 6 bases at V and 2 bases at J, with 11 bases between the two ends. This CDR3 reads CASRDREAYEQYF. CDR3 coding DNA: TGTGCCAGCAGAGACAGGGAGGCCTACGAGCAGTACTTC.